The source of this T cell receptor beta chain is a study of T cell responses to AZD1222 COVID-19 vaccine. Study information: Recipients boosted at about 4 weeks or about 12 weeks are pooled.

Only in-frame clones appear in the TCRdb table, and some are missing; sequencing was by immunoSEQ multiplex PCR. The table includes about 130,000 clones, around 94% detected once. The CDR3 loop spans 13 amino acids. The ends were cut back, 2 bases at V and 6 bases at J, with 10 bases in the middle. The rearrangement uses TRBV12-3 or TRBV12-4 and TRBJ1-2; TRBD1 might be the D (6 bases). The specimen comprised peripheral blood, sampled on day 0 of AZD1222 vaccination. This clonotype originated in an adult in good health. The DNA of the CDR3 is TGTGCCAGCAGTTTAAAGGGGGGGGATGGCTACACCTTC. Translating gives CASSLKGGDGYTF.